The present TCR beta chain was sequenced within a study of blood T cell repertoires in COVID-19. The overall study: COVID-19 samples, acute and convalescent, were from the United States, Italy and Spain.

The germline V gene encodes CDR1 MDHEN and CDR2 SYDVKM. The CDR3 is 13 amino acids. Trimming shortened V by 4 bases and J by 5 bases, and 10 bases separated the two germline ends. While infection was still active, Seattle patients were enrolled and then followed longitudinally. TCRdb's copy holds only in-frame clones and misses some; the assay was immunoSEQ multiplex PCR. The sample has about 530,000 clones; roughly 91% are singletons. Material for sequencing was peripheral blood. This chain uses TRBV28 with TRBJ2-3; D is undetermined. The TCR originated in a woman aged 50 to 60 with COVID-19, enrolled during active disease. The CDR3 spells CASSSPPGDTQYF. DNA for the CDR3: TGTGCCAGCAGTTCCCCCCCCGGAGATACGCAGTATTTT.